The present T cell receptor beta chain was sequenced within a study of molecular identifiers for immune sequencing clone quantification. TCRdb redid the calling of the PCR reads with MiXCR, one entry per CDR3 protein. The table shows fewer than 350,000 distinct CDR3 sequences, with 20% to 25% occurring only once. Sequenced input: naive CD8+ T cells from blood, with Jurkat cell RNA spiked in. Specified subset: FACS-sorted CD8+CD4-CCR7+CD45RA+ naive T cells. This TCR was sampled from a human donor in good health. Some libraries in this study had Jurkat cell RNA spiked in.

The chain's CDR3 is CSARDGLSVRAGNTIYF. CDR3 nucleotides: TGCAGTGCTAGAGATGGGTTAAGCGTTCGAGCTGGAAACACCATATATTTT. This chain joins TRBV20-1 and TRBJ1-3; D not certain. The CDR3 spans 17 residues. Trimming removed 0 bases at V and 2 bases at J, with 17 bases between. Germline CDR1 and CDR2: DFQATT and SNEGSKA (reference sequence).